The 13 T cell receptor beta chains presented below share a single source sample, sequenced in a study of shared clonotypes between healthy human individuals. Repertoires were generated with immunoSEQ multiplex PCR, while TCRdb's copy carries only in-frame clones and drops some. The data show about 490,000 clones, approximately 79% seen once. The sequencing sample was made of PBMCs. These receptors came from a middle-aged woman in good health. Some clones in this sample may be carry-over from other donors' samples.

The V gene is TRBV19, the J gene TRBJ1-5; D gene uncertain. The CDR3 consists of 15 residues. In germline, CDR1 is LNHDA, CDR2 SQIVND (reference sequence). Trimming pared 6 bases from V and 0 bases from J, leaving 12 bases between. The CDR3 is CASRSSLHSNQPQHF. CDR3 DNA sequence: TGTGCCAGTAGATCCAGCTTGCATAGCAATCAGCCCCAGCATTTT.

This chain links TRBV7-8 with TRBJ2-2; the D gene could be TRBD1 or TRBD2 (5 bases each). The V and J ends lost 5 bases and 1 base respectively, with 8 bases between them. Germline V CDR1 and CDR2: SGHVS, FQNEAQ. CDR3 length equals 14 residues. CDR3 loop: CASSQGRNTGELFF. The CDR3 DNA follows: TGTGCCAGCAGCCAGGGACGGAACACCGGGGAGCTGTTTTTT.

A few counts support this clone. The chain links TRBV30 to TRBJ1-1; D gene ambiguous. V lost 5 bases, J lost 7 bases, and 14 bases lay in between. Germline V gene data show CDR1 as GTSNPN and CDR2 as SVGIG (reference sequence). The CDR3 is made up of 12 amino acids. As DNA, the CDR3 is TGTGCCTGGCTCCCTGGACGGCGTGAAGCTTTCTTT. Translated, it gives CAWLPGRREAFF. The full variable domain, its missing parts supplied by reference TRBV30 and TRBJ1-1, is SQTIHQWPATLVQPVGSPLSLECTVEGTSNPNLYWYRQAAGRGLQLLFYSVGIGQISSEVPQNLSASRPQDRQFILSSKKLLLSDSGFYLCAWLPGRREAFFGQGTRLTVV.

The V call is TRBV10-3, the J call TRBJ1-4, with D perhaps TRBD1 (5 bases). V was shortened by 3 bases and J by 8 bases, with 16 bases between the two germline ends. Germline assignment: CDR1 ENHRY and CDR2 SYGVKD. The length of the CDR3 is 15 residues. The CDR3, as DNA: TGTGCCATCAGTGAAAATCGGGGCGGCAAAGAAAAACTGTTTTTT. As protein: CAISENRGGKEKLFF.

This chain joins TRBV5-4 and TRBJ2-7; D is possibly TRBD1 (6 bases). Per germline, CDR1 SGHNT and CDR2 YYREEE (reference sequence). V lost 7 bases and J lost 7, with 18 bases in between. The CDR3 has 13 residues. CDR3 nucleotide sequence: TGTGCCAGCGGCCGGGACACCCTAGGTGAGCAGTACTTC. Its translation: CASGRDTLGEQYF.

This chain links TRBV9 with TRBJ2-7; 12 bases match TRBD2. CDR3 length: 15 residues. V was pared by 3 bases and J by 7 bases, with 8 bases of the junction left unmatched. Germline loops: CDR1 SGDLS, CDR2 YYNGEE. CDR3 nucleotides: TGTGCCAGCAGCGCCGGGCTAGCGGGAGGGTTTGAGCAGTACTTC. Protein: CASSAGLAGGFEQYF.

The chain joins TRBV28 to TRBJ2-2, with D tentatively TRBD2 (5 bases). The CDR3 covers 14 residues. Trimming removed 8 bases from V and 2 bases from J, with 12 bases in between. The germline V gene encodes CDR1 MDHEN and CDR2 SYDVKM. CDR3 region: CASCLTGNTGELFF. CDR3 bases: TGTGCCAGCTGCCTGACGGGAAACACCGGGGAGCTGTTTTTT.

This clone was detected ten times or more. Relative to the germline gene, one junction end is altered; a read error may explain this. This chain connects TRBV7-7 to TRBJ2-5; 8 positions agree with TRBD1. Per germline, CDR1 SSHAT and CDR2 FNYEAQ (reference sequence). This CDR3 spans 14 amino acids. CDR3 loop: CASSSMQGAETQYF. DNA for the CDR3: TGTGCTAGCAGCTCAATGCAGGGGGCTGAGACCCAGTACTTC.

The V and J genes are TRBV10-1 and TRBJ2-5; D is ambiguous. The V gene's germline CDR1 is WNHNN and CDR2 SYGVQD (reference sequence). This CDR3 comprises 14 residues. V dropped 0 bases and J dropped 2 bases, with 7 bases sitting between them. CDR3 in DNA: TGCGCCAGCAGTGAGTCTGCGATGCAAGAGACCCAGTACTTC. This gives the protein CASSESAMQETQYF.

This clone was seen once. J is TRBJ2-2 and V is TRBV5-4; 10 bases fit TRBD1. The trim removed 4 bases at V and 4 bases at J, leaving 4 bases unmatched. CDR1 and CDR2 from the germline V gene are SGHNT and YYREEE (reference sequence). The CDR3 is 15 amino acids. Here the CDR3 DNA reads TGTGCCAGCAGCCGGGGACAGGGGCCCACCGGGGAGCTGTTTTTT. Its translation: CASSRGQGPTGELFF.

The CDR3 loop is CATSRDQPAWADTQYF. The CDR3 DNA sequence: TGTGCCACCAGCAGAGATCAGCCAGCCTGGGCGGATACGCAGTATTTT. This chain uses TRBV15 with TRBJ2-3, with D uncertain. Germline CDR1 and CDR2: LNHNV and YYDKDF (reference sequence). The ends were cut back, 0 bases at V and 6 bases at J, with 16 bases in the middle. The CDR3 length is 16 residues. Using reference TRBV15 and TRBJ2-3 for the parts outside the CDR3, the full variable domain is DAMVIQNPRYQVTQFGKPVTLSCSQTLNHNVMYWYQQKSSQAPKLLFHYYDKDFNNEADTPDNFQSRRPNTSFCFLDIRSPGLGDTAMYLCATSRDQPAWADTQYFGPGTRLTVL.

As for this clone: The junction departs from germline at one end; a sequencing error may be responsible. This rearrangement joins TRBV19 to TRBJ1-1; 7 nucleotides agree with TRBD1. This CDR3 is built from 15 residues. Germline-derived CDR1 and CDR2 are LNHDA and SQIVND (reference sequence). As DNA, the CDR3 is TGTGCCGGTAGATGGAGGGGGCAAGTAGACACTGAAGCTTTCTTT. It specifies CAGRWRGQVDTEAFF.

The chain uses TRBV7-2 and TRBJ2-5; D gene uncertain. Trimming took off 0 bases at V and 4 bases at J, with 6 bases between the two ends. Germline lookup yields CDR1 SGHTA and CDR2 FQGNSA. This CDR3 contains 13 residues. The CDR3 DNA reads TGTGCCAGCAGCTTAGCTAGGGCAGAGACCCAGTACTTC. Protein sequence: CASSLARAETQYF. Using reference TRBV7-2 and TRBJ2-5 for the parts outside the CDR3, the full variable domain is GAGVSQSPSNKVTEKGKDVELRCDPISGHTALYWYRQSLGQGLEFLIYFQGNSAPDKSGLPSDRFSAERTGGSVSTLTIQRTQQEDSAVYLCASSLARAETQYFGPGTRLLVL.